Listed here are 20 T cell receptor beta chains from one sample, sequenced in a study of T cell responses to AZD1222 COVID-19 vaccine. TCRdb's table, derived via immunoSEQ multiplex PCR, lists solely in-frame clones and lacks some. The sample includes about 110,000 clones, about 88% seen only once; the top ten take over 35%. Material: peripheral blood, obtained 28 days after the second AZD1222 dose. The receptor set was obtained from an adult who received the AZD1222 COVID-19 vaccine.

The V and J genes are TRBV4-3 and TRBJ2-7; maybe TRBD1 (5 bases). V shed 1 base and J shed 4 bases, with 14 bases lying between them. This CDR3 is 15 amino acids long. The V gene's germline CDR1 is LGHNA and CDR2 YSLEER. The CDR3 DNA follows: TGCGCCAGCAGCCAAGCCTGGGGCGGCACTTACGAGCAGTACTTC. It translates to CASSQAWGGTYEQYF.

The chain employs TRBV28 and TRBJ2-6, with 7 bases lining up with TRBD1. The trim removed 2 bases at V and 0 bases at J, leaving 7 bases unmatched. This CDR3 has 18 residues. CDR1 is MDHEN, CDR2 SYDVKM, per germline. The CDR3 DNA reads TGTGCCAGCAGTTTACCCGGCCAGGGGGTCTCTGGGGCCAACGTCCTGACTTTC. Translation: CASSLPGQGVSGANVLTF.

This clone was observed a few times. The V call is TRBV7-9, the J call TRBJ2-5; D unclear. This CDR3 region has 16 residues. Trimming removed 5 bases from V and 1 base from J, with 17 bases in between. CDR1 SEHNR and CDR2 FQNEAQ come from the germline V gene (reference sequence). The CDR3 protein is CASSLGFGRSQETQYF. The DNA of the CDR3 is TGTGCCAGCAGCCTAGGGTTCGGGCGGAGCCAAGAGACCCAGTACTTC.

DNA of the CDR3: TGTGCCAGCAGTAACGGCTGGCGTCGGGACACTGAAGCTTTCTTT. It codes for CASSNGWRRDTEAFF. The V gene is TRBV27, the J gene TRBJ1-1, with D uncertain. Trimming took 5 bases from V and 3 from J, leaving 16 bases between them. Germline loops: CDR1 MNHEY, CDR2 SMNVEV (reference sequence). The CDR3 sequence is 15 residues long.

The genes are TRBV19 and TRBJ2-7, with a tentative D call TRBD1 (6 bases). Germline loops: CDR1 LNHDA, CDR2 SQIVND (reference sequence). This CDR3 contains 14 residues. V was shortened by 6 bases and J by 2 bases, with 14 bases between the two germline ends. The CDR3 nucleotides are TGTGCCAGTAGCCCTGACAGGATTGCCTACGAGCAGTACTTC. Amino acid sequence: CASSPDRIAYEQYF.

The genes are TRBV5-4 and TRBJ2-2; D is tentatively TRBD1 or TRBD2 (5 bases each). The germline gives CDR1 SGHNT, CDR2 YYREEE (reference sequence). CDR3 length equals 14 residues. V lost 0 bases and J 6 bases, leaving 9 bases between the germline ends. For the CDR3, the DNA is TGTGCCAGCAGCTTGGATGGGGGAGCCGGGGAGCTGTTTTTT. Its protein product is CASSLDGGAGELFF.

The rearrangement joins TRBV25-1 to TRBJ1-3, with 7 bases matching TRBD1. The ends lost 3 bases at V and 1 base at J; junction bases unmatched: 0. This CDR3 is built from 14 residues. Per the germline V gene, CDR1 is MGHDK and CDR2 is SYGVNS. CDR3: CASSETGSGNTIYF. The DNA of the CDR3 is TGTGCCAGCAGTGAGACAGGGTCTGGAAACACCATATATTTT. The entire variable domain, with the rest obtained from reference TRBV25-1 and TRBJ1-3, is as follows: EADIYQTPRYLVIGTGKKITLECSQTMGHDKMYWYQQDPGMELHLIHYSYGVNSTEKGDLSSESTVSRIRTEHFPLTLESARPSHTSQYLCASSETGSGNTIYFGEGSWLTVV.

This rearrangement joins TRBV7-2 to TRBJ2-2, with 16 bases lining up with TRBD2. J was trimmed by 14 bases and V by 2 bases; bases with no gene match: 11. CDR1 and CDR2 from the germline V gene are SGHTA and FQGNSA. The CDR3 has 17 residues. The CDR3 reads CASSLLEPGLAGGTLFF. In DNA form, the CDR3 reads TGTGCCAGCAGCTTACTGGAACCGGGACTAGCGGGAGGGACCCTGTTTTTT.

This sequence joins TRBV10-3 and TRBJ1-1; 7 nucleotides agree with TRBD1. Germline V gives CDR1 ENHRY, CDR2 SYGVKD. The ends lost 3 bases at V and 6 bases at J; junction bases unmatched: 7. The CDR3 has 14 amino acids. The CDR3 is CAISEEGAKSEAFF. CDR3 nucleotide sequence: TGTGCCATCAGTGAAGAGGGGGCAAAGTCTGAAGCTTTCTTT.

The chain is built from TRBV7-8 and TRBJ2-7; 8 bases map to TRBD1. The CDR3 covers 16 residues. After removal of 3 bases from V and 6 bases from J, the junction contained 13 bases not matched to a gene. CDR1 and CDR2 from the germline V gene are SGHVS and FQNEAQ. The CDR3 loop reads CASSFRTGQTGPEQYF. DNA for the CDR3: TGTGCCAGCAGCTTCCGGACAGGGCAGACTGGGCCCGAGCAGTACTTC.

The rearrangement joins TRBV9 to TRBJ2-7, with 10 bases identical to TRBD1. The CDR3 length is 16 residues. From germline, CDR1 is SGDLS and CDR2 YYNGEE. The trim removed 0 bases at V and 2 bases at J, leaving 5 bases unmatched. The CDR3 protein is CASSVADGTGAYEQYF. The DNA of the CDR3 is TGTGCCAGCAGCGTAGCTGACGGGACAGGGGCCTACGAGCAGTACTTC. Complete variable domain (other parts from reference TRBV9 and TRBJ2-7): DSGVTQTPKHLITATGQRVTLRCSPRSGDLSVYWYQQSLDQGLQFLIQYYNGEERAKGNILERFSAQQFPDLHSELNLSSLELGDSALYFCASSVADGTGAYEQYFGPGTRLTVT.

The chain employs TRBV14 and TRBJ2-7; 9 nucleotides line up with TRBD2. After removal of 4 bases from V and 1 base from J, the junction contained 8 bases not matched to a gene. Germline loops: CDR1 SGHDN, CDR2 FVKESK. This CDR3 contains 16 residues. The CDR3 bases are TGTGCCAGCAGCCTCCGTAGCGGGAGATCTTCCTACGAGCAGTACTTC. This encodes CASSLRSGRSSYEQYF.

This chain connects TRBV6-4 to TRBJ2-1, with TRBD2 identical over 14 bases. Germline V lookup: CDR1 MRHNA, CDR2 SNTAGT. This CDR3 has 16 amino acids. V gave up 6 bases and J gave up 8 bases; unmatched junction bases: 9. The CDR3: CASSRPGLAGVYEQFF. The CDR3 nucleotides read TGTGCCAGCAGCCGACCGGGACTAGCGGGAGTCTATGAGCAGTTCTTC.

This clone was seen a handful of times. The genes are TRBV29-1 and TRBJ1-1; 7 nucleotides agree with TRBD1. Germline values: CDR1 SQVTM, CDR2 ANQGSEA. The V and J ends lost 4 bases and 1 base, in that order; junction bases with no gene match: 3. This CDR3 contains 13 residues. The CDR3 nucleotides read TGCAGCGTTGTGGGACAGCCGAACACTGAAGCTTTCTTT. Encoded protein: CSVVGQPNTEAFF.

J is TRBJ2-7 and V is TRBV7-9, with 9 bases lining up with TRBD2. The CDR3 extends over 16 amino acids. V gave up 4 bases and J gave up 2 bases; unmatched junction bases: 9. Germline values: CDR1 SEHNR, CDR2 FQNEAQ (reference sequence). The CDR3 DNA follows: TGTGCCAGCAGCTCGCCAGGACTAGCGCCCACCTACGAGCAGTACTTC. This gives the protein CASSSPGLAPTYEQYF.

The chain links TRBV28 to TRBJ1-1, with D possibly TRBD1 on 5 matching bases. Germline V gene lookup returns CDR1 MDHEN and CDR2 SYDVKM. This CDR3 contains 14 residues. V dropped 7 bases and J dropped 5 bases, with 17 bases sitting between them. In DNA, the CDR3 is TGTGCCAGCAAAGAGGGGTCGGTGGTGACTGAAGCTTTCTTT. Its translation: CASKEGSVVTEAFF.

V usage is TRBV10-3 and J usage is TRBJ2-1, with a possible D match to TRBD2 (7 bases). V lost 3 bases and J lost 5, with 17 bases in between. The germline V gene has CDR1 ENHRY and CDR2 SYGVKD. This CDR3 has 16 residues. The DNA for the CDR3 is TGTGCCATCAGTGATGGGGGCGGGAGTTCCCACAATGAGCAGTTCTTC. Translation: CAISDGGGSSHNEQFF.

The V and J genes are TRBV7-2 and TRBJ1-1; D may be TRBD1 (5 bases). Trimming cost V 7 bases and J 0 bases, with 12 bases left between them. Germline CDR1 and CDR2: SGHTA and FQGNSA. This CDR3 spans 14 amino acids. CDR3 DNA: TGTGCCAGCACCGAAGGGGCCCTGAACACTGAAGCTTTCTTT. It codes for CASTEGALNTEAFF.

The chain carries TRBV11-1 and TRBJ2-1; TRBD1 matches at 7 bases. CDR3 length: 12 residues. Trimming at V came to 5 bases and at J to 9 bases, leaving 4 bases not matched to a gene. Per the germline V gene, CDR1 is SGHAT and CDR2 is FQDESV (reference sequence). CDR3 sequence (DNA): TGTGCCAGCAGCCCTAGACAGGGTGAGCAGTTCTTC. It yields the protein CASSPRQGEQFF.

The gene calls are TRBV5-6 and TRBJ2-1; a possible D gene is TRBD1 (6 bases). Trimming left V 0 bases short and J 0 bases short, with 16 bases between. Per germline, CDR1 SGHDT and CDR2 YYEEEE. CDR3 length: 18 residues. The CDR3 coding sequence is TGTGCCAGCAGCTTGGCCCGGACAGCCCGTCACTCCTACAATGAGCAGTTCTTC. This translates into CASSLARTARHSYNEQFF.